One and the same sample provided the 19 T cell receptor beta chains below, sequenced in a study of blood T cells in healthy people across ages. The second PCR ran roughly 6 to 12 cycles with a sample-barcoded 5' primer and J-beta primers. Each CDR3 protein is one row after TCRdb ran MiXCR on the 5' RACE reads. The table has over a million distinct CDR3 sequences, around 40% seen once; the top ten hold 4%. Sequences were obtained from blood. The receptors shown here come from a woman aged 18-29 years in good health.

V usage is TRBV5-6 and J usage is TRBJ2-1, with 7 bases matching TRBD2. CDR1 is SGHDT, CDR2 YYEEEE, per germline. V lost 6 bases and J lost 5; bases outside the gene matches: 11. The CDR3 contains 15 residues. This CDR3 is CASIWVGSGHNEQFF. Here the CDR3 DNA reads TGTGCCAGCATCTGGGTTGGTAGCGGGCACAATGAGCAGTTCTTC.

This clonotype occurred a few times. The V call is TRBV7-2, the J call TRBJ1-2; maybe TRBD1 (5 bases). Germline loops: CDR1 SGHTA, CDR2 FQGNSA. The CDR3 sequence is 14 residues long. The V and J ends lost 4 bases and 8 bases respectively, with 17 bases between them. CDR3 sequence: CASSSGTERGGYTF. In DNA, the CDR3 is TGTGCCAGCAGCTCCGGGACCGAGCGAGGGGGCTACACCTTC.

This chain joins TRBV18 and TRBJ2-7; D gene unclear. Trimming left V 2 bases short and J 2 bases short, with 7 bases between. Looked up from germline, CDR1 is KGHSH and CDR2 is LQKENI. The CDR3 spans 13 residues. The CDR3 DNA reads as TGTGCCAGCTCACCAAGACAACCCTACGAGCAGTACTTC. Translating gives CASSPRQPYEQYF.

The V call is TRBV7-8, the J call TRBJ2-1; 13 positions match TRBD2. Germline CDR1 is SGHVS and CDR2 is FQNEAQ. Germline trimming cut 5 bases from V and 7 bases from J; bases unmatched to any gene: 8. This CDR3 has 16 amino acids. CDR3 sequence (DNA): TGTGCCAGCAGCCCTTGGACTAGCGGGAGTTTTAATGAGCAGTTCTTC. Translation: CASSPWTSGSFNEQFF. The full variable domain, with the rest looked up from reference TRBV7-8 and TRBJ2-1, is GAGVSQSPRYKVAKRGQDVALRCDPISGHVSLFWYQQALGQGPEFLTYFQNEAQLDKSGLPSDRFFAERPEGSVSTLKIQRTQQEDSAVYLCASSPWTSGSFNEQFFGPGTRLTVL.

The gene calls are TRBV20-1 and TRBJ2-4, with D possibly TRBD2 on 5 matching bases. The V end was cut by 6 bases, the J end by 2 bases, with 11 bases between. From germline, CDR1 is DFQATT and CDR2 SNEGSKA (reference sequence). The CDR3 covers 13 residues. The CDR3 here is CSARRRPKNIQYF. The CDR3 nucleotides read TGCAGTGCAAGGAGGCGACCCAAAAACATTCAGTACTTC.

CDR3 nucleotide sequence: TGTGCCAGCAGTTTAGGGACATATAGCAATCAGCCCCAGCATTTT. Translating gives CASSLGTYSNQPQHF. The V and J genes are TRBV28 and TRBJ1-5, with TRBD1 as a possible D gene (6 bases). The germline V gene has CDR1 MDHEN and CDR2 SYDVKM. This CDR3 region has 15 residues. Trimming cost V 2 bases and J 0 bases, with 8 bases left between them.

The V call is TRBV6-5, the J call TRBJ1-2; D is unresolved. Trimming took 10 bases from V and 7 from J, leaving 7 bases between them. Germline values: CDR1 MNHEY, CDR2 SVGAGI. The CDR3 has 9 residues. The CDR3 bases are TGTGCCAACCTAAGTGGCTACACCTTC. It codes for CANLSGYTF.

This clonotype was detected a few times. This sequence joins TRBV20-1 and TRBJ2-3; D gene uncertain. The length of the CDR3 is 16 residues. V gave up 0 bases and J gave up 3 bases, with 16 bases separating them. Germline loops: CDR1 DFQATT, CDR2 SNEGSKA (reference sequence). The CDR3 protein is CSARDLRPVGTDTQYF. CDR3 DNA: TGCAGTGCTAGAGATCTGAGGCCGGTTGGTACAGATACGCAGTATTTT.

The table lists this clonotype with a count of one. The chain couples TRBV29-1 to TRBJ1-2, with TRBD1 identical over 11 bases. The CDR3 totals 14 residues. CDR1 is SQVTM and CDR2 is ANQGSEA in the germline V gene. V lost 6 bases and J lost 7; bases outside the gene matches: 10. In DNA form, the CDR3 reads TGCAGCGTAGCTACCGGGACAGGGGGTCCTGGCTACACCTTC. The encoded protein is CSVATGTGGPGYTF.

This clonotype was seen many times. CDR3 region: CSARGGGAYNEQFF. Here the CDR3 DNA reads TGCAGTGCTAGAGGAGGGGGGGCCTACAATGAGCAGTTCTTC. The chain carries TRBV20-1 and TRBJ2-1; D perhaps matches TRBD2 (7 bases). Germline V CDR1 and CDR2: DFQATT, SNEGSKA (reference sequence). V lost 1 base and J 2 bases, leaving 9 bases between the germline ends. CDR3 size: 14 residues.

J is TRBJ2-3 and V is TRBV20-1; TRBD2 matches 7 bases. The CDR3 consists of 16 residues. Germline CDR1 is DFQATT and CDR2 is SNEGSKA (reference sequence). V lost 6 bases to trimming and J lost 0 bases; unmatched junction nucleotides: 12. The CDR3 sequence: CSAEDRSGASTDTQYF. The CDR3 DNA reads as TGCAGTGCCGAAGACCGGAGCGGGGCTAGCACAGATACGCAGTATTTT.

Note on this clonotype: This may come from a read error, since a much larger clone is one base off. The chain combines TRBV28 with TRBJ2-2; unclear D gene. V was cut by 7 bases and J by 1 base, with 4 bases left in between. The CDR3 covers 12 residues. Germline assignment: CDR1 MDHEN and CDR2 SYDVKM. CDR3 protein: CASKQNTGELFF. CDR3 coding DNA: TGTGCCAGCAAACAGAACACCGGGGAGCTGTTTTTT.

The genes are TRBV20-1 and TRBJ2-1, with no clear D. Deletions cut 0 bases from V and 3 bases from J, with 9 bases between. Germline V gene sequence: CDR1 DFQATT, CDR2 SNEGSKA (reference sequence). The CDR3 runs 14 residues. The CDR3, as DNA: TGCAGTGCTAGAGATGCACAGTACTACAATGAGCAGTTCTTC. Its protein product is CSARDAQYYNEQFF.

The chain combines TRBV27 with TRBJ2-5; D is ambiguous. There are 13 residues in the CDR3. Germline CDR1 reads MNHEY; CDR2 reads SMNVEV (reference sequence). The V end lost 1 base, the J end lost 6 bases, and 9 bases lay between the germline ends. The CDR3 sequence: CASSLLERQTQYF. The CDR3 DNA reads as TGTGCCAGCAGTTTATTGGAAAGACAGACCCAGTACTTC.

This clonotype has more than one count but fewer than ten. This chain uses TRBV4-1 with TRBJ1-2; 8 bases map to TRBD1. Germline V gene data show CDR1 as MGHRA and CDR2 as YSYEKL. Unmatched junction bases numbered 5, after V lost 0 bases and J lost 5 bases. The CDR3 totals 15 residues. CDR3 DNA sequence: TGCGCCAGCAGCCAAGATTATCAGGGGGCTTATGGCTACACCTTC. Protein sequence: CASSQDYQGAYGYTF.

V and J are TRBV6-5 and TRBJ2-6; D tentatively reads TRBD1 or TRBD2 (5 bases each). This CDR3 spans 16 amino acids. Trimming took off 0 bases at V and 4 bases at J, with 10 bases between the two ends. CDR1 MNHEY and CDR2 SVGAGI come from the germline V gene. The DNA for the CDR3 is TGTGCCAGCAGTTACTCTTTGGGGGTGGGGGCCAACGTCCTGACTTTC. This sequence encodes CASSYSLGVGANVLTF.

As concerns this clonotype: At one end the junction does not follow the germline gene, possibly because of a read error. In nucleotides, the CDR3 is TGTGCCAGCAGTCCCAGGGGACGTTCACCCCCCCACTTT. It yields the protein CASSPRGRSPPHF. The rearrangement uses TRBV12-3 or TRBV12-4 and TRBJ1-6; D possibly corresponds to TRBD1 (6 bases). CDR3 length: 13 residues.

This clonotype has at least ten counts. The chain employs TRBV7-2 and TRBJ1-1; D is possibly TRBD1 (6 bases). Germline V gene sequence: CDR1 SGHTA, CDR2 FQGNSA. V was trimmed by 6 bases and J by 2 bases, leaving 19 bases between them. This CDR3 is 16 amino acids long. CDR3 sequence reads: CASSMYRAELNTEAFF. CDR3 nucleotide sequence: TGTGCCAGCAGTATGTACAGGGCCGAGCTAAACACTGAAGCTTTCTTT.

This clonotype was seen only once. A much larger clone lies one base from this, so it may be a read error. The CDR3 carries no conserved terminal phenylalanine or tryptophan, so it likely arises from a read error. The chain combines TRBV20-1 with TRBJ2-7, with D possibly TRBD2 on 6 matching bases. TRBJ2-4 matches the DNA end more closely, so the J call is doubtful. Germline V gene lookup returns CDR1 DFQATT and CDR2 SNEGSKA (reference sequence). This CDR3 contains 14 residues. CDR3 in amino acids: CSASRGEYLNIQYL. Here the CDR3 DNA reads TGCAGTGCTAGTCGCGGGGAGTATCTAAACATTCAGTACTTG.